Below, 24 T cell receptor beta chains from the same sample are listed, as sequenced in a study of T cells in Graves' hyperthyroidism and ophthalmopathy. Researchers amplified the TCR beta CDR3 regions from RNA transcripts. In the first-round RT-PCR of the TCR CDR3, the HTBI primer set was used. TCRdb processed the multiplex PCR reads anew with MiXCR; each CDR3 protein has one entry. Among some 440,000 distinct CDR3 sequences listed, about a sixth were seen once. Specimen: blood. Every receptor here comes from a woman aged 18-29 years with Graves' hyperthyroidism.

This clonotype showed up many times. The V gene is TRBV7-2, the J gene TRBJ1-1; 10 bases match TRBD1. The germline gives CDR1 SGHTA, CDR2 FQGNSA. V lost 0 bases, J lost 4 bases, and 2 bases stayed unmatched. This CDR3 spans 15 amino acids. The CDR3 DNA sequence: TGTGCCAGCAGCTTAGCGACAGGGGGCACCACTGAAGCTTTCTTT. It is translated as CASSLATGGTTEAFF.

This clonotype has a count of ten or more. The chain carries TRBV6-2 or TRBV6-3 and TRBJ2-7; TRBD1 is a possible D gene (6 bases). V lost 6 bases and J 2 bases, leaving 17 bases between the germline ends. Germline loops: CDR1 MNHEY, CDR2 SVGEGT. The CDR3 runs 15 residues. The CDR3 sequence: CASRGRDNYPYEQYF. The CDR3 DNA sequence: TGTGCCAGCAGAGGCCGGGACAACTATCCCTACGAGCAGTACTTC.

This clonotype was counted at least ten times. V gene TRBV20-1 combines with J gene TRBJ2-5; 8 bases fit TRBD2. The CDR3 extends over 15 amino acids. Germline loops: CDR1 DFQATT, CDR2 SNEGSKA (reference sequence). Unmatched junction bases numbered 12, after V lost 4 bases and J lost 5 bases. DNA of the CDR3: TGCAGTGCTACCCCTATCGGGGGGGCCTGGGAGACCCAGTACTTC. This encodes CSATPIGGAWETQYF.

This clonotype was observed at least ten times. The gene calls are TRBV7-9 and TRBJ1-2, with D unclear. V was clipped by 8 bases and J by 5 bases, with 18 bases between them. Germline loops: CDR1 SEHNR, CDR2 FQNEAQ (reference sequence). This CDR3 is 14 amino acids long. The CDR3 DNA is TGTGCCAGCGGGGAACGGGCAGACCCTTATGGCTACACCTTC. This encodes CASGERADPYGYTF.

This clonotype came up many times. This chain joins TRBV11-2 and TRBJ2-5; no reliable D call. Germline values: CDR1 SGHAT, CDR2 FQNNGV. Between the trimmed V and J ends, which lost 2 bases and 1 base, there was a span of 14 bases. The CDR3 contains 16 residues. CDR3 coding DNA: TGTGCCAGCAGCTTATACCCTCTCCGGAGCCAAGAGACCCAGTACTTC. Protein: CASSLYPLRSQETQYF. The full variable domain, its missing parts supplied by reference TRBV11-2 and TRBJ2-5, is EAGVAQSPRYKIIEKRQSVAFWCNPISGHATLYWYQQILGQGPKLLIQFQNNGVVDDSQLPKDRFSAERLKGVDSTLKIQPAKLEDSAVYLCASSLYPLRSQETQYFGPGTRLLVL.

The table lists this clonotype with many counts. This chain connects TRBV2 to TRBJ1-3; no clear D. V lost 6 bases, J lost 0 bases, and 9 bases lay in between. The CDR3 length is 14 residues. The germline CDR1 and CDR2 sequences are SNHLY and FYNNEI. CDR3 sequence (DNA): TGTGCCAGCAGACTTACTGACTCTGGAAACACCATATATTTT. It encodes CASRLTDSGNTIYF.

This clonotype has at least ten counts. In DNA, the CDR3 is TGCAGTGCTAGATCCCTAGCCGGCAATGAGCAGTTCTTC. This sequence encodes CSARSLAGNEQFF. J is TRBJ2-1 and V is TRBV20-1; D may be TRBD2 (5 bases). V gave up 2 bases and J gave up 6 bases, with 11 bases separating them. Germline lookup yields CDR1 DFQATT and CDR2 SNEGSKA (reference sequence). The CDR3 is 13 amino acids.

This clonotype has just a few counts. The rearrangement joins TRBV3-1 to TRBJ2-7; 7 nucleotides agree with TRBD1. With 1 base clipped from V and 6 bases from J, the junction kept 6 bases outside the gene matches. Per the germline V gene, CDR1 is LGHDT and CDR2 is YNNKEL (reference sequence). CDR3 size: 14 residues. The CDR3 here is CASSQGPTGREQYF. The CDR3 coding sequence is TGTGCCAGCAGCCAAGGGCCGACAGGGCGCGAGCAGTACTTC.

The chain couples TRBV20-1 to TRBJ2-3, with 12 positions matching TRBD1. V gave up 6 bases and J gave up 4 bases; unmatched junction bases: 2. Germline V gene lookup returns CDR1 DFQATT and CDR2 SNEGSKA (reference sequence). This CDR3 region has 13 residues. Here the CDR3 reads CSAGDRGPDTQYF. CDR3 nucleotides: TGCAGTGCCGGGGACAGGGGGCCAGATACGCAGTATTTT.

Many counts were recorded for this clonotype. This chain uses TRBV29-1 with TRBJ1-1; D gene unclear. The germline CDR1 and CDR2 sequences are SQVTM and ANQGSEA. Trimming cost V 4 bases and J 0 bases, with 9 bases left between them. The CDR3 contains 13 residues. CDR3 DNA sequence: TGCAGCGTTGTTAAGGTCTTGAACACTGAAGCTTTCTTT. It translates to CSVVKVLNTEAFF.

This clonotype was counted ten times or more. This sequence joins TRBV29-1 and TRBJ2-1; D assignment may be TRBD1 or TRBD2 (6 bases each). Trimming cost V 7 bases and J 7 bases, with 17 bases left between them. This CDR3 has 13 amino acids. CDR1 and CDR2 from the germline V gene are SQVTM and ANQGSEA. The CDR3 bases are TGCAGCGGTGTGGGGGGCGAGGGTAATGAGCAGTTCTTC. This encodes CSGVGGEGNEQFF.

V usage is TRBV11-2 and J usage is TRBJ1-1; D ambiguous. Looked up from germline, CDR1 is SGHAT and CDR2 is FQNNGV. V was clipped by 3 bases and J by 1 base, with 12 bases between them. The CDR3 spans 15 residues. This CDR3 is CASSLAGPPNTEAFF. Here the CDR3 DNA reads TGTGCCAGCAGCTTGGCCGGGCCGCCGAACACTGAAGCTTTCTTT.

Many counts were recorded for this clonotype. The chain joins TRBV30 to TRBJ2-7, with unresolved D. This CDR3 has 13 amino acids. CDR1 is GTSNPN, CDR2 SVGIG, per germline (reference sequence). Trimming removed 3 bases from V and 2 bases from J, with 11 bases in between. This CDR3 reads CAWRFDGPYEQYF. In DNA form, the CDR3 reads TGTGCCTGGAGGTTTGACGGGCCCTACGAGCAGTACTTC.

This clonotype was found many times. The CDR3 spells CASSPWGRLDEQFF. The CDR3 bases are TGTGCCAGCAGTCCATGGGGCCGCCTCGATGAGCAGTTCTTC. The chain carries TRBV28 and TRBJ2-1, with D perhaps TRBD1 (5 bases). The V end was cut by 5 bases, the J end by 8 bases, with 16 bases between. The CDR3 has 14 residues. Looked up from germline, CDR1 is MDHEN and CDR2 is SYDVKM.

The chain couples TRBV5-1 to TRBJ2-5, with 9 bases matching TRBD2. This CDR3 spans 15 amino acids. V lost 5 bases to trimming and J lost 2 bases; unmatched junction nucleotides: 7. From germline, CDR1 is SGHRS and CDR2 YFSETQ. This chain's CDR3 is CASRTSGATQETQYF. The DNA of the CDR3 is TGCGCCAGCAGGACTAGCGGAGCCACTCAAGAGACCCAGTACTTC.

This clonotype has ten or more counts. The rearrangement joins TRBV20-1 to TRBJ1-6, with D possibly being TRBD1 (5 bases). The V end was cut by 0 bases, the J end by 7 bases, with 13 bases between. The CDR3 runs to 15 residues. Germline CDR1 is DFQATT and CDR2 is SNEGSKA (reference sequence). CDR3 coding DNA: TGCAGTGCTAGAGATCGCGGCACAGGCAATTCACCCCTCCACTTT. Encoded protein: CSARDRGTGNSPLHF.

This clonotype was observed a few times. The V gene is TRBV7-6, the J gene TRBJ2-1; D gene uncertain. Looked up from germline, CDR1 is SGHVS and CDR2 is FNYEAQ. The CDR3 length is 15 residues. Trimming removed 5 bases at V and 0 bases at J, with 11 bases between. Written as DNA, the CDR3 is TGTGCCAGCAGCCCAGAGGTACCCTCCTACAATGAGCAGTTCTTC. Its protein is CASSPEVPSYNEQFF.

This clonotype showed up just once. The junction and the germline gene differ at one end; a read error may be behind it. The gene calls are TRBV19 and TRBJ1-5; TRBD1 is a possible D gene (5 bases). Looked up from germline, CDR1 is LNHDA and CDR2 is SQIVND (reference sequence). The CDR3 contains 14 residues. The CDR3 region is CASSARESNRPQHF. As DNA, the CDR3 is TGTGCCAGTAGTGCCAGGGAAAGCAATCGGCCCCAGCATTTT.

The chain recombines TRBV18 with TRBJ2-5, with TRBD1 as a possible D gene (6 bases). Germline loops: CDR1 KGHSH, CDR2 LQKENI. V lost 3 bases to trimming and J lost 3 bases, with 17 bases between them. The CDR3 runs 16 residues. CDR3 region: CASSPPGAAQEETQYF. As DNA, the CDR3 is TGTGCCAGCTCACCGCCAGGGGCCGCCCAGGAAGAGACCCAGTACTTC.

This clonotype was seen more than once but under ten times. The chain is built from TRBV7-6 and TRBJ2-1; 12 bases line up with TRBD2. Germline CDR1 and CDR2: SGHVS and FNYEAQ. CDR3 length equals 16 residues. V lost 5 bases to trimming and J lost 5 bases; unmatched junction nucleotides: 7. The CDR3 loop reads CASSPRGLAGNNEQFF. CDR3 coding DNA: TGTGCCAGCAGCCCCCGTGGACTAGCGGGAAACAATGAGCAGTTCTTC. Full variable domain (missing parts from reference TRBV7-6 and TRBJ2-1): GAGVSQSPRYKVTKRGQDVALRCDPISGHVSLYWYRQALGQGPEFLTYFNYEAQQDKSGLPNDRFSAERPEGSISTLTIQRTEQRDSAMYRCASSPRGLAGNNEQFFGPGTRLTVL.

This clonotype was recorded at least ten times. The chain recombines TRBV12-3 or TRBV12-4 with TRBJ1-2; the match to TRBD1 covers 7 bases. Trimming removed 5 bases from V and 4 bases from J; junction bases left unmatched: 16. This CDR3 is built from 17 residues. Written as DNA, the CDR3 is TGTGCCAGCAGTAGGTTCGGACAGGCCACAAGCTCCTATGGCTACACCTTC. Its translation is CASSRFGQATSSYGYTF.

This clonotype has more than one count but fewer than ten. V is TRBV7-9 and J is TRBJ1-1, with D unclear. The CDR3 runs 14 residues. CDR1 and CDR2 (germline): SEHNR, FQNEAQ (reference sequence). Deletions cut 4 bases from V and 5 bases from J, with 14 bases between. The CDR3 reads CASSSGFEGTEAFF. The CDR3 DNA follows: TGTGCCAGCAGCTCGGGCTTCGAAGGGACTGAAGCTTTCTTT. Full variable domain (remainder filled in from reference TRBV7-9 and TRBJ1-1): DTGVSQNPRHKITKRGQNVTFRCDPISEHNRLYWYRQTLGQGPEFLTYFQNEAQLEKSRLLSDRFSAERPKGSFSTLEIQRTEQGDSAMYLCASSSGFEGTEAFFGQGTRLTVV.

About this clonotype itself: Because the CDR3 is missing its conserved closing phenylalanine or tryptophan, this is likely a read error. This chain connects TRBV29-1 to TRBJ1-2; TRBD1 is a possible D gene (5 bases). Per the germline V gene, CDR1 is SQVTM and CDR2 is ANQGSEA. CDR3 size: 14 residues. Deletions cut 2 bases from V and 0 bases from J, with 10 bases between. In DNA form, the CDR3 reads TGCAGCGTTGAACAGGGTTATTCTAACTATGGCTACACCCTC. Amino acid sequence: CSVEQGYSNYGYTL.

There are a few counts of this clonotype. The CDR3 protein is CASSVLAGGTYEQYF. The CDR3 nucleotides are TGTGCCAGCAGCGTCTTAGCGGGAGGGACATACGAGCAGTACTTC. The chain carries TRBV9 and TRBJ2-7; 11 bases align to TRBD2. Germline V gene sequence: CDR1 SGDLS, CDR2 YYNGEE. The CDR3 extends over 15 amino acids. Trimming took 2 bases from V and 4 from J; bases not matched to a gene: 5. Variable domain in full (rest from reference TRBV9 and TRBJ2-7): DSGVTQTPKHLITATGQRVTLRCSPRSGDLSVYWYQQSLDQGLQFLIQYYNGEERAKGNILERFSAQQFPDLHSELNLSSLELGDSALYFCASSVLAGGTYEQYFGPGTRLTVT.